What follows is one T cell receptor (beta chain) and its context. Which antigen it targets is not known. No base quality information exists; no much larger clone differs at one position. This record comes from a study of blood T cell repertoires in COVID-19 (TCRdb year 2020). At the level of the whole study: Samples from collaborators originated in the United States, Italy and Spain and spanned both the acute and convalescent phases of COVID-19. The prospective study material was composed of cDNA or gDNA derived from T cells, B-cell-depleted T cells, or PBMCs. The dataset comprised deeply sampled blood TCRbeta repertoires from subjects exposed to, actively infected with, or recovered from COVID-19. A freely available public database, intended as a resource for researchers studying the immune response to SARS-CoV-2, is where the repertoires were released. The samples were drawn from the first 160 participants of the ongoing ImmuneRACE study and from 950 to 1,500 subjects provided by 6 global collaborators. Sample metadata almost always included a de-identified subject ID, COVID-19 status, age in years and sex. Where available, HLA class I and class II types were taken from metadata supplied by the sample provider and were not determined by assay-based typing.

TCRbeta CDR3 regions were amplified from genomic DNA using the immunoSEQ Assay, a bias-controlled multiplex PCR. Per the source publication's procedure: The number of nucleated cells in each sample was estimated by amplification of reference gene primers within the assay. To quantify the absolute abundance of each unique TCRbeta CDR3 rearrangement, sequence reads were collapsed and filtered. For each sample, productive Simpson clonality was calculated by taking the square root of Simpson's diversity index across productive rearrangements. This is the immuneACCESS table as TCRdb keeps it, with only in-frame sequences that have V and J called. A part of the clones is gone; compared with another copy, unresolved V genes explain less than half, and the rest is unexplained. That table gives V, J and clone size, and the DNA gave D and trimming. Here the sample has about 210,000 clones; around 81% occur a single time. Over 7% of the sample lies in the top ten.

Results the study describes overall, beyond this receptor: How much clinical and demographic metadata was included differed by source and by participant, and the metadata was provided uncurated.

The CDR3, cysteine through phenylalanine, is 18 amino acids long. Solely the CDR3 DNA is kept, with 54 bases framed from the first base. Taken from the germline V gene, the CDR1 and CDR2 loops are MNHEY and SVGEGT. Germline trimming amounts to 4 bases on V and 0 bases on J, with 10 as the count of junction bases outside the gene matches. Each collaborating institution followed its own protocols to collect whole blood in K2EDTA tubes. For TCRbeta analysis, collaborators shipped samples as frozen whole blood, isolated PBMCs, or DNA extracted from either of those sample types. The source is a woman in her 70s with acute or convalescent COVID-19. Sequencing was carried out using peripheral blood. The chain employs TRBV6-2 or TRBV6-3 and TRBJ2-3; 10 bases in between match TRBD2. The nucleotide sequence reads as follows: TGTGCCAGCAGTTTCAGAATAGCGGGGGGTGCTAGCACAGATACGCAGTATTTT. The translation is CASSFRIAGGASTDTQYF.